This entry features one T cell receptor beta chain sequence. Its antigen is still unknown. The data are from a study of CD8+ T cells in alopecia areata. Study-level background: Patients received oral tofacitinib, 5 to 10 mg twice daily, for moderate-to-severe alopecia areata. Study outcomes and limitations: Clonality exceeded that of normal scalp in lesional scalp, most notably in alopecia totalis/universalis. Whereas mice showed it more clearly, TCR sharing across patients was murkier, possibly because of HLA.

Sequencing templates came from extracted RNA that was reverse transcribed into cDNA. The method was immunoSEQ multiplex PCR; TCRdb's version includes in-frame clones alone and lacks a portion of them. The sample lists roughly 150,000 clones, roughly 61% occurring once. PBMCs yielded sorted CD4+ and CD8+ T cells. Germline CDR1 and CDR2: SGHTS and YDEGEE. The CDR3 contains 16 residues. J lost 5 bases, V lost 5 bases, and 13 bases had no gene match. The chain carries TRBV5-8 and TRBJ1-1, with TRBD1 matching over 9 bases. The source of this sequence is a human donor with alopecia areata. Sample: CD4+ T cells sorted from blood, taken at week 0. The DNA for the CDR3 is TGTGCCAGCAGATGGATAGGGACAGGGATTGGAACTGAAGCTTTCTTT. Its protein product is CASRWIGTGIGTEAFF.